The T cell receptor (beta chain) under discussion was sequenced for a study of blood T cells in healthy people across ages. The CDR3 sequence is 12 residues long. Per germline, CDR1 SGHTA and CDR2 FQGNSA. Trimming removed 6 bases from V and 9 bases from J, with 14 bases in between. Sample-barcoded 5' priming and a J-beta primer mix drove a second PCR of about 6 to 12 cycles. TCRdb processed the 5' RACE reads anew with MiXCR; each CDR3 protein has one entry. The table includes some 780,000 distinct CDR3 sequences, about 56% detected once. The genes are TRBV7-2 and TRBJ1-2; no reliable D call. The source of this sequence is a man aged 40-49 years in good health. Source material: blood. CDR3 amino acids: CASSSRSDRYTF. CDR3 bases: TGTGCCAGCAGTTCAAGAAGCGACCGCTACACCTTC.